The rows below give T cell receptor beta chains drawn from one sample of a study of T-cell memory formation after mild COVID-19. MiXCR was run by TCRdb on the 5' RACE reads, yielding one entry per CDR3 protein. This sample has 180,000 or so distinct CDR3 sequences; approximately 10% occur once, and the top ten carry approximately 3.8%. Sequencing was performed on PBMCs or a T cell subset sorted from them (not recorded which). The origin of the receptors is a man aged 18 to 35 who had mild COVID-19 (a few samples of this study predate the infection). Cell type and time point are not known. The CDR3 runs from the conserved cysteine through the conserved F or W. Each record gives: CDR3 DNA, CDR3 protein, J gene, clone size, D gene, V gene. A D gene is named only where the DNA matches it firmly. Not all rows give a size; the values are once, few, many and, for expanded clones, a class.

TGTGCCAGCAGTTTGGGTAGCGGGGTCCCGCGCCAAGAGAACCAGTACTTC CASSLGSGVPRQENQYF TRBJ2-5 . TRBD2 TRBV12-3/TRBV12-4
TGTGCCAGCAGCTTAGTAAGCGGCACAGATACGCAGTATTTT CASSLVSGTDTQYF TRBJ2-3 many . TRBV5-1
TGCAGCGCACAGGATAGCAATCAGCCCCAGCATTTT CSAQDSNQPQHF TRBJ1-5 few . TRBV29-1
TGTGCCAGCAGGGGACAGACTAGCACAGATACGCAGTATTTT CASRGQTSTDTQYF TRBJ2-3 . TRBD1 TRBV6-5
TGTGCCAGCAGTGAGGGGACAGGGTACGAGTATTTT CASSEGTGYEYF TRBJ2-3 . TRBD1 TRBV2
TGCGCCAGCAGCTTGGATTTGAGGGCAATGGATACGCAGTATTTT CASSLDLRAMDTQYF TRBJ2-3 many . TRBV5-1
TGCGCCAGCAGCGGACGCAACGGGGCCATATTTGAAGCTTTCTTT CASSGRNGAIFEAFF TRBJ1-1 . . TRBV4-1
TGCGCCAGCAGCGACGGGACGGCTTACAATGAGCAGTTCTTC CASSDGTAYNEQFF TRBJ2-1 . . TRBV5-1
TGTGCCAGCAGGTCGGCCGGCCGGCAAACAGATACGCAGTATTTT CASRSAGRQTDTQYF TRBJ2-3 . . TRBV3-1
TGTGCCAGCAGCTTAGAGGGGGAGACCCAGTACTTC CASSLEGETQYF TRBJ2-5 medium-sized . TRBV5-1
TGTGCCAGCAGCGCCCGCGGGGACAGGGAAGAGACCCAGTACTTC CASSARGDREETQYF TRBJ2-5 . TRBD1 TRBV9
TGTGCCAGCAGCTTGGCCAACGCGGGCAAGGTTTTT CASSLANAGKVF TRBJ1-4 many . TRBV5-6
TGTGCCAGCAGCTTTGGACGCTATGAGCAGTTCTTC CASSFGRYEQFF TRBJ2-1 many . TRBV7-2